This T cell receptor beta chain was sequenced for a study of sequential checkpoint blockade in melanoma. About the study: Randomization was 1:1 between first-line nivolumab→ipilimumab and ipilimumab→nivolumab.

Trimming cost V 4 bases and J 4 bases, with 14 bases left between them. The CDR3 is 14 residues long. Germline V CDR1 and CDR2: SGHTS, YDEGEE. Clones were sequenced by immunoSEQ multiplex PCR, and TCRdb holds only the in-frame ones, with some missing. The table records roughly 23,000 clones, nearly 70% of them present only once. The treatment: randomized to nivolumab then ipilimumab (arm A) or the reverse (arm B). The chain couples TRBV5-8 to TRBJ1-2; D may be TRBD1 (5 bases). This material consisted of CD8+ T cells sorted from blood (inferred from file names), taken from a patient given nivolumab and ipilimumab in sequence. This clonotype was obtained from a human donor with melanoma. The CDR3 DNA is TGTGCCAGCAGCGTCGCTGACAGCTTCTATGGCTACACCTTC. Its translation is CASSVADSFYGYTF.